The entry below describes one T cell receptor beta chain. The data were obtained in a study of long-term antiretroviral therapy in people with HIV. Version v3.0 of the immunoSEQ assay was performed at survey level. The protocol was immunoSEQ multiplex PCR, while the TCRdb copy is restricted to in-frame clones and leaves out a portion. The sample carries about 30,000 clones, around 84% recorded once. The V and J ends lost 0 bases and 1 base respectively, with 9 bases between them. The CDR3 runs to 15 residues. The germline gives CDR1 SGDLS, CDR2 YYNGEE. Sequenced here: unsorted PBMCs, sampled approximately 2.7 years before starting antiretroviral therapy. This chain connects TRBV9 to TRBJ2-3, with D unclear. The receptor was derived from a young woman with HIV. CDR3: CASSVEVLRTDTQYF. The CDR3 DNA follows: TGTGCCAGCAGCGTAGAGGTTCTTCGCACAGATACGCAGTATTTT.